These T cell receptor beta chains were read from a single sample in a study of CD8 T cells in Susac syndrome. TCRdb analysed the immunoSEQ multiplex PCR reads with MiXCR anew, one entry per CDR3 protein. The sample lists about 100,000 distinct CDR3 sequences, approximately 95% seen once, with 0.3% in the top ten. The sample comprised CD8+ T cells from PBMCs. The receptor set was obtained from a human donor with Susac syndrome. Both conserved end residues are part of each CDR3. The order of the fields is J gene, V gene, D gene, clone size, CDR3 DNA, CDR3 protein. A D gene is named only where the DNA matches it firmly. Where a row states a size, it is once, few, many or the class of an expanded clone; other rows omit it.

J: TRBJ2-2
V: TRBV20-1
D: .
size: .
DNA: TGCAGTGCTCAAGACTACCGTAATCTAGTCCGGGAGCTGTTTTTT
CDR3: CSAQDYRNLVRELFF

J: TRBJ1-5
V: TRBV12-3/TRBV12-4
D: TRBD1
size: .
DNA: TGTGCCAGCAGTATCACAGGGGGCGTCAATCAGCCCCAGCATTTT
CDR3: CASSITGGVNQPQHF

J: TRBJ2-1
V: TRBV20-1
D: TRBD2
size: .
DNA: TGCAGTGCTAGAGCCCGGGGGCGGGAGGTCTCGGATGAGCAGTTCTTC
CDR3: CSARARGREVSDEQFF

J: TRBJ2-7
V: TRBV15
D: .
size: .
DNA: TGTGCCACCAGCAGAGATTTCGGCGGTTCCTACGAGCAGTACTTC
CDR3: CATSRDFGGSYEQYF

J: TRBJ2-5
V: TRBV29-1
D: .
size: .
DNA: TGCAGCGTCCCGACTAGAGGCCAAGAGACCCAGTACTTC
CDR3: CSVPTRGQETQYF

J: TRBJ2-7
V: TRBV20-1
D: .
size: .
DNA: TGCAGTGCTCCCCGAGACTACGAGCAGTACTTC
CDR3: CSAPRDYEQYF

J: TRBJ2-5
V: TRBV4-1
D: .
size: .
DNA: TGCGCCAGCAGCCAAGCTGTCCAAGAGACCCAGTACTTC
CDR3: CASSQAVQETQYF

J: TRBJ2-2
V: TRBV24-1
D: TRBD1
size: .
DNA: TGTGCCACCAGTGACCCAGACAGGGACACCGGGGAGCTGTTTTTT
CDR3: CATSDPDRDTGELFF

J: TRBJ2-3
V: TRBV15
D: .
size: .
DNA: TGTGCCACCAGCAGAGATAGGGGGTTCACAGATACGCAGTATTTT
CDR3: CATSRDRGFTDTQYF

J: TRBJ1-3
V: TRBV10-3
D: .
size: .
DNA: TGTGCCATCGGCGGGGCTACGGCAGACGGAAACACCATATATTTT
CDR3: CAIGGATADGNTIYF

J: TRBJ2-7
V: TRBV13
D: .
size: once
DNA: TGTGCCAGCAGCTTCTTGGGCGAGCAGTACTTC
CDR3: CASSFLGEQYF

J: TRBJ2-7
V: TRBV29-1
D: .
size: .
DNA: TGCAGCGTTGGGGGGGGACAGACTTACGAGCAGTACTTC
CDR3: CSVGGGQTYEQYF

J: TRBJ2-1
V: TRBV6-4
D: TRBD2
size: .
DNA: TGTGCCAGCAGTGAAACGCTAGCGGGGGGGCCCGTTGAGCAGTTCTTC
CDR3: CASSETLAGGPVEQFF

J: TRBJ2-7
V: TRBV20-1
D: .
size: .
DNA: TGCAGTGCTAGAGACGAGGGGTTCTACGAGCAGTACTTC
CDR3: CSARDEGFYEQYF

J: TRBJ2-5
V: TRBV5-1
D: .
size: .
DNA: TGCGCCAGCAGCTTCCAGGGTGCTGAGACCCAGTACTTC
CDR3: CASSFQGAETQYF

J: TRBJ1-1
V: TRBV11-2
D: TRBD1
size: .
DNA: TGTGCCAGCAGCCGACAGGGAGACACTGAAGCTTTCTTT
CDR3: CASSRQGDTEAFF

J: TRBJ2-1
V: TRBV28
D: .
size: .
DNA: TGTGCCAGCAGTTTAATTGCCTACAATGAGCAGTTCTTC
CDR3: CASSLIAYNEQFF

J: TRBJ2-5
V: TRBV6-6
D: .
size: .
DNA: TGTGCCAGCAGTTTAAAAAGGGAGACCCAGTACTTC
CDR3: CASSLKRETQYF

J: TRBJ1-1
V: TRBV12-3/TRBV12-4
D: .
size: once
DNA: TGTGCCAGCCAGAAGGGGGGGAACACTGAAGCTTTCTTT
CDR3: CASQKGGNTEAFF

J: TRBJ2-1
V: TRBV5-1
D: .
size: .
DNA: TGCGCCAGCAGCCCCGGGACATCATACAATGAGCAGTTCTTC
CDR3: CASSPGTSYNEQFF

J: TRBJ1-1
V: TRBV9
D: TRBD1
size: .
DNA: TGTGCCAGCAGCATCACGGACAGGGACACTGAAGCTTTCTTT
CDR3: CASSITDRDTEAFF

J: TRBJ2-3
V: TRBV24-1
D: TRBD1
size: .
DNA: TGTGCCACCAGTGACCGGGGACAGGATACGCAGTATTTT
CDR3: CATSDRGQDTQYF

J: TRBJ2-6
V: TRBV9
D: .
size: once
DNA: TGTGCCAGCAGCCCCTTCCAGGCCGGGGCCAACGTCCTGACTTTC
CDR3: CASSPFQAGANVLTF

J: TRBJ1-5
V: TRBV6-2/TRBV6-3
D: .
size: .
DNA: TGTGCCAGCAGTTACTCGATGGATAGCAATCAGCCCCAGCATTTT
CDR3: CASSYSMDSNQPQHF

J: TRBJ2-2
V: TRBV24-1
D: TRBD2
size: .
DNA: TGTGCCACCAGTGACCCGGGGGGAACCGGGGAGCTGTTTTTT
CDR3: CATSDPGGTGELFF

J: TRBJ2-3
V: TRBV7-3
D: TRBD1
size: .
DNA: TGTGCCAGCAGCATGACAGGGGTTGACACAGATACGCAGTATTTT
CDR3: CASSMTGVDTDTQYF

J: TRBJ2-1
V: TRBV19
D: .
size: .
DNA: TGTGCCAGTAGTATAGTAACGCTTGGGGGTCTTGATGAGCAGTTCTTC
CDR3: CASSIVTLGGLDEQFF

J: TRBJ1-4
V: TRBV20-1
D: .
size: .
DNA: TGCAGTGCTATAGAAAATGAAAAACTGTTTTTT
CDR3: CSAIENEKLFF

J: TRBJ2-1
V: TRBV20-1
D: TRBD2
size: .
DNA: TGCAGTGCTAGCGCCATTGAGGGCAGACTAGCGGTTGAGCAGTTCTTC
CDR3: CSASAIEGRLAVEQFF

J: TRBJ1-6
V: TRBV6-2/TRBV6-3
D: .
size: .
DNA: TGTGCCAGCACTTCAAGGGGGGGTGGGAATTCACCCCTCCACTTT
CDR3: CASTSRGGGNSPLHF

J: TRBJ1-1
V: TRBV9
D: .
size: once
DNA: TGTGCCAGCAAGGGCATGAACACTGAAGCTTTCTTT
CDR3: CASKGMNTEAFF

J: TRBJ2-7
V: TRBV27
D: TRBD1
size: .
DNA: TGTGCCAGCCGGGACAGGAACTCATACGAGCAGTACTTC
CDR3: CASRDRNSYEQYF

J: TRBJ1-1
V: TRBV29-1
D: .
size: .
DNA: TGCAGCGTTTCCCGGCAAAACACTGAAGCTTTCTTT
CDR3: CSVSRQNTEAFF

J: TRBJ2-7
V: TRBV20-1
D: .
size: .
DNA: TGCAGTGCTAGAGCACCGGGATCCTACGAGCAGTACTTC
CDR3: CSARAPGSYEQYF

J: TRBJ1-2
V: TRBV4-2
D: .
size: once
DNA: TGTGCCAGCAGCCAAGATGCGGGGTTAGGCTACACCTTC
CDR3: CASSQDAGLGYTF

J: TRBJ2-2
V: TRBV12-3/TRBV12-4
D: .
size: .
DNA: TGTGCCAGCAGCCCGGCTAGGAGTTACACCGGGGAGCTGTTTTTT
CDR3: CASSPARSYTGELFF

J: TRBJ1-2
V: TRBV20-1
D: .
size: .
DNA: TGCAGTGCTAGCCTTCTTGGCGAACCCTATGGCTACACCTTC
CDR3: CSASLLGEPYGYTF

J: TRBJ1-6
V: TRBV10-3
D: .
size: .
DNA: TGTGCCATCAGTTCCGGGACAATAGGCGAACCCCTCCACTTT
CDR3: CAISSGTIGEPLHF

J: TRBJ2-7
V: TRBV9
D: .
size: .
DNA: TGTGCCAGCAGCGTAGCAGGACAGTCCTACGAGCAGTACTTC
CDR3: CASSVAGQSYEQYF

J: TRBJ1-5
V: TRBV20-1
D: TRBD1
size: .
DNA: TGCAGTGCTTCGCGGACAGGGAAGGACAATCAGCCCCAGCATTTT
CDR3: CSASRTGKDNQPQHF

J: TRBJ2-3
V: TRBV28
D: .
size: .
DNA: TGTGCCAGCACCTCCAAAGGGGCAGGAACCACAGATACGCAGTATTTT
CDR3: CASTSKGAGTTDTQYF

J: TRBJ2-7
V: TRBV15
D: .
size: .
DNA: TGTGCCACCAGCAGAGAGGGCGGATCCTACGAGCAGTACTTC
CDR3: CATSREGGSYEQYF

J: TRBJ1-1
V: TRBV12-3/TRBV12-4
D: .
size: .
DNA: TGTGCCAGCAGTCCTGGACAGACGAACACTGAAGCTTTCTTT
CDR3: CASSPGQTNTEAFF

J: TRBJ2-7
V: TRBV7-9
D: .
size: .
DNA: TGTGCCAGCAGCTTATCAGGTCGGATCTACGAGCAGTACTTC
CDR3: CASSLSGRIYEQYF

J: TRBJ2-7
V: TRBV7-2
D: .
size: .
DNA: TGTGCCAGCAGCTTAGCGTTAGCGGTGGGTGGCGAGCAGTACTTC
CDR3: CASSLALAVGGEQYF

J: TRBJ2-2
V: TRBV29-1
D: .
size: .
DNA: TGCAGCGTTGTTGAGGGTACCGGGGAGCTGTTTTTT
CDR3: CSVVEGTGELFF

J: TRBJ1-2
V: TRBV12-3/TRBV12-4
D: .
size: .
DNA: TGTGCCAGCAGTTCAGATGGACAGAGCCCTACTAACTATGGCTACACCTTC
CDR3: CASSSDGQSPTNYGYTF

J: TRBJ1-2
V: TRBV9
D: .
size: .
DNA: TGTGCCAGCAGGAACCCCGGGCCGAGCGATGGCTACACCTTC
CDR3: CASRNPGPSDGYTF

J: TRBJ2-5
V: TRBV4-2
D: TRBD2
size: .
DNA: TGTGCCAGCAGCCAGGCTAGCGGGGACCAAGAGACCCAGTACTTC
CDR3: CASSQASGDQETQYF

J: TRBJ1-1
V: TRBV29-1
D: .
size: once
DNA: TGCAGCGTTGACGGTCGGGGAGAGAACACTGAAGCTTTCTTT
CDR3: CSVDGRGENTEAFF

J: TRBJ1-4
V: TRBV29-1
D: TRBD1
size: once
DNA: TGCAGCGTTGAACTCCCAGGGGGCGGTGAAAAACTGTTTTTT
CDR3: CSVELPGGGEKLFF

J: TRBJ1-2
V: TRBV7-8
D: .
size: .
DNA: TGTGCCAGCAGCTTGTTCCGGGGGTCCTATGGCTACACCTTC
CDR3: CASSLFRGSYGYTF

J: TRBJ1-6
V: TRBV5-6
D: .
size: .
DNA: TGTGCCAGCAGCACCGGGAGGAGGTTGAGTAATTCACCCCTCCACTTT
CDR3: CASSTGRRLSNSPLHF

J: TRBJ2-6
V: TRBV28
D: .
size: .
DNA: TGTGCCAGCAGCTCCGTAGGGGGTACCGGGGCCAACGTCCTGACTTTC
CDR3: CASSSVGGTGANVLTF

J: TRBJ2-1
V: TRBV6-1
D: TRBD1
size: .
DNA: TGTGCCAGCAGTGATGGGACAGGAGCTTACAATGAGCAGTTCTTC
CDR3: CASSDGTGAYNEQFF

J: TRBJ2-1
V: TRBV29-1
D: .
size: .
DNA: TGCAGCGTTGAAGATAGACCGGATGAGCAGTTCTTC
CDR3: CSVEDRPDEQFF

J: TRBJ1-1
V: TRBV27
D: .
size: .
DNA: TGTGCCAGCAGGGGTTTTGGGGACACTGAAGCTTTCTTT
CDR3: CASRGFGDTEAFF

J: TRBJ2-7
V: TRBV29-1
D: .
size: .
DNA: TGCAGCGTTGACGGCGGGGCCAACTACGAGCAGTACTTC
CDR3: CSVDGGANYEQYF

J: TRBJ2-6
V: TRBV15
D: .
size: .
DNA: TGTGCCACCCGGAACTCTGGGGCCAACGTCCTGACTTTC
CDR3: CATRNSGANVLTF

J: TRBJ2-7
V: TRBV7-9
D: .
size: .
DNA: TGTGCCAGCAGCCAGACAAGGGACCCGCTCCGCGAGCAGTACTTC
CDR3: CASSQTRDPLREQYF